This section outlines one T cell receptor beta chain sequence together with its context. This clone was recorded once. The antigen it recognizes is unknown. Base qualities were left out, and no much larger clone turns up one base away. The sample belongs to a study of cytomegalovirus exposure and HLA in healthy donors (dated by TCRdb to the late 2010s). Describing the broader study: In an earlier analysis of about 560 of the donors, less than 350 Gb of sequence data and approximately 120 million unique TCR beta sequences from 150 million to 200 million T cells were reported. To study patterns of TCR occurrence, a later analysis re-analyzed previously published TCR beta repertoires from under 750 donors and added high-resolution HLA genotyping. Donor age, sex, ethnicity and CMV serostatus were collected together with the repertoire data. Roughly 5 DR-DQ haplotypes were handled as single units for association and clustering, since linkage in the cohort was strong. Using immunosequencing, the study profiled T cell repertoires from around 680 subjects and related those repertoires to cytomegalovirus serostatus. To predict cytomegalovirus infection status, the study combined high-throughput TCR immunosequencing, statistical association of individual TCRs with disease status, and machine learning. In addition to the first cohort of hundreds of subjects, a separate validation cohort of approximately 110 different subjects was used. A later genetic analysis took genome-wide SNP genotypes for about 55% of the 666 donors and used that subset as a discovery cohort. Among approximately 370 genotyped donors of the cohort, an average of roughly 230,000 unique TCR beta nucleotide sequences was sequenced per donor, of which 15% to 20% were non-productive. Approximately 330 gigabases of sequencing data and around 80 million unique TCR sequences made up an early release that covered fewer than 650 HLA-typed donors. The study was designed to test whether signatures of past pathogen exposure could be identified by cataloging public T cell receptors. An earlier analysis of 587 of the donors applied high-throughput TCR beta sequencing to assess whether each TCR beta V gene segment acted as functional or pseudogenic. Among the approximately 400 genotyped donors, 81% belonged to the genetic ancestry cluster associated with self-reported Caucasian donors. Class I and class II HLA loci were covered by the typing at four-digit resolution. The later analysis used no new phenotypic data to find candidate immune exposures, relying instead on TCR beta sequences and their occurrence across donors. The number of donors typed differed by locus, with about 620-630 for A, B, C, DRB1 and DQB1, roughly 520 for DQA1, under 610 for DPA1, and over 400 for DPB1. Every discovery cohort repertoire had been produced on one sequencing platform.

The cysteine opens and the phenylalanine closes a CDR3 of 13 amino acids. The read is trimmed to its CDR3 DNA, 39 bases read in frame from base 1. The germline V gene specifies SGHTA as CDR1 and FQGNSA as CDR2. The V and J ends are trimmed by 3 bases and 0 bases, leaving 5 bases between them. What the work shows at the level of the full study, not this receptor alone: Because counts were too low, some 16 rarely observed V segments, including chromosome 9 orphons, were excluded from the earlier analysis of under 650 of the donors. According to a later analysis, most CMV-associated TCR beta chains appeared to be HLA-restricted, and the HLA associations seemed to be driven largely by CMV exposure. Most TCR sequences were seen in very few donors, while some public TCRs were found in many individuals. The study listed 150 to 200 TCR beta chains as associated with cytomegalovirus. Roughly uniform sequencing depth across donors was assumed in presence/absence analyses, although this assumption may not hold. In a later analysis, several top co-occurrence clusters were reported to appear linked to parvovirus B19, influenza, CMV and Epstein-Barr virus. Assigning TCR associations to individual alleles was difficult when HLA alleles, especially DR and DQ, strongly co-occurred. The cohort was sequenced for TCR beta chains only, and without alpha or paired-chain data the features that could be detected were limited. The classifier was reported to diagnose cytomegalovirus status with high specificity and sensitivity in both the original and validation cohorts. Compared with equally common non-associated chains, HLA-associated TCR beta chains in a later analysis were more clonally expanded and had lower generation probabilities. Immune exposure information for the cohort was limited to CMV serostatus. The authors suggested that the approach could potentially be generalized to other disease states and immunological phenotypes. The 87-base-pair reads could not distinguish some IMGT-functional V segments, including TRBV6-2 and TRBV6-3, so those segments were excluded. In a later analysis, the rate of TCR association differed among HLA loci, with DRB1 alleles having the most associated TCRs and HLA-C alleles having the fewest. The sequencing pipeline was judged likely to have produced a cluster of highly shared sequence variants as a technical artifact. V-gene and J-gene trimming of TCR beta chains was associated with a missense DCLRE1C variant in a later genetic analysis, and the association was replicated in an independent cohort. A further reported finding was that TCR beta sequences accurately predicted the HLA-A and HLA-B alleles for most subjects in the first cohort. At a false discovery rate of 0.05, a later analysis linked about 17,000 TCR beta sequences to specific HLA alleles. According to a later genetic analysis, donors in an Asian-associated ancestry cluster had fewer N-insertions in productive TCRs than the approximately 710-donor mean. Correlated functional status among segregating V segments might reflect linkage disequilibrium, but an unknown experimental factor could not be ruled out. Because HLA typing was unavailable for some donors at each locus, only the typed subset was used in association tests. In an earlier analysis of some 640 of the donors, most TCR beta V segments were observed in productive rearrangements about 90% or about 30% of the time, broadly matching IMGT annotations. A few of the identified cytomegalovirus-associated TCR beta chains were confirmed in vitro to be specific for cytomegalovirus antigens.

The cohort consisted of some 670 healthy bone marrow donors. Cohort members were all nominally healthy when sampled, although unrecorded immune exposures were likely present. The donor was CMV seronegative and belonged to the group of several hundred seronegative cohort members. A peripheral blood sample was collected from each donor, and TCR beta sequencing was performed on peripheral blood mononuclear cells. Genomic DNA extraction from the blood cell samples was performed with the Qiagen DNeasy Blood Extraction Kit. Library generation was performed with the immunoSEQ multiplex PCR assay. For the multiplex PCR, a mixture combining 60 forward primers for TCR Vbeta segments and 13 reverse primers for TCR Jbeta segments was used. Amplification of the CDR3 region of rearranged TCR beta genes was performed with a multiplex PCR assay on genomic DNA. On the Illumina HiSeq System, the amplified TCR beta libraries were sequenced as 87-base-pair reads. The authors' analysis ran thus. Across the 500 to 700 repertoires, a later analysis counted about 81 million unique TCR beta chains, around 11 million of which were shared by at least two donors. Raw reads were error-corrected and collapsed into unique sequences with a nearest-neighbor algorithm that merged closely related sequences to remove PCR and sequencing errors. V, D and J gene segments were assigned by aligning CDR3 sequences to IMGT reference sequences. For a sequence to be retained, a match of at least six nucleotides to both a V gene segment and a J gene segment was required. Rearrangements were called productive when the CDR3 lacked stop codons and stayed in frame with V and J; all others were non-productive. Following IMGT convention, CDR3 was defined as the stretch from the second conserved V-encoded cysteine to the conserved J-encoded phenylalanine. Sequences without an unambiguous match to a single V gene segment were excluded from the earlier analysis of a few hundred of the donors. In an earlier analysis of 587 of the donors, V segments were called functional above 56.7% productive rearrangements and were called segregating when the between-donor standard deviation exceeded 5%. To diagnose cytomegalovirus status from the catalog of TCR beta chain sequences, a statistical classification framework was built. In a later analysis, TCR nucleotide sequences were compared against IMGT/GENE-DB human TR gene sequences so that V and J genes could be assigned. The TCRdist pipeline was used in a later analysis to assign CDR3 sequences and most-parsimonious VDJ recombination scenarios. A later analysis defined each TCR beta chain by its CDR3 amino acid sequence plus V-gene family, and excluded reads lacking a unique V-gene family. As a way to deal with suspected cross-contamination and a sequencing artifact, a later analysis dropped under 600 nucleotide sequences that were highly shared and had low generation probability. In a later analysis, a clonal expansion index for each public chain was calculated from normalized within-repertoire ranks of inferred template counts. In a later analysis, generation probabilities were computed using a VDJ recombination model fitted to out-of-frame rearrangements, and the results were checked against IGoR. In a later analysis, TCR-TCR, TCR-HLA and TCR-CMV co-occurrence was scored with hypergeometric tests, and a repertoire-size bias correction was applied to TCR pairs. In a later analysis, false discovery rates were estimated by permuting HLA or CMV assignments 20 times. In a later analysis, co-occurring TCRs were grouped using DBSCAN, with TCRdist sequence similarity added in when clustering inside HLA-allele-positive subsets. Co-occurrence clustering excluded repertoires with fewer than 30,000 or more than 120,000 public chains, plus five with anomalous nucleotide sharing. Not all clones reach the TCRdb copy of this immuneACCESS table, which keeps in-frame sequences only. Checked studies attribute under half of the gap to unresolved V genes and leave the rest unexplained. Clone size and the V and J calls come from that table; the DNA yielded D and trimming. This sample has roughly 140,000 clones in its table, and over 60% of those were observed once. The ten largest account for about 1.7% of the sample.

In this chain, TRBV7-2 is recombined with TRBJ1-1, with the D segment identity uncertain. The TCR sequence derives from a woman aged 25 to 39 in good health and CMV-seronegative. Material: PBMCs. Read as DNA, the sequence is TGTGCCAGCAGCTTCCTTTTGAACACTGAAGCTTTCTTT. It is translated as CASSFLLNTEAFF.